The 26 T cell receptor beta chains below were found in one sample sequenced in a study of a mutant IDH1 vaccine in newly diagnosed glioma. Only in-frame clones appear in the TCRdb table, and some are missing; sequencing was by immunoSEQ multiplex PCR. The sample has approximately 36,000 clones, roughly three quarters seen once. Described time point: baseline, week 1 (first vaccination visit). Treatment of the sample: pre-vaccination baseline after standard-of-care therapy. The input for sequencing was PBMCs, taken from a glioma patient treated with radiotherapy, temozolomide or both. The receptors were sampled from a man between 35 and 55 years old with glioma. Some clones in this sample may be carry-over from other donors' samples.

The V call is TRBV5-1, the J call TRBJ1-4; TRBD1 matches at 9 bases. This CDR3 contains 15 residues. CDR1 is SGHRS and CDR2 is YFSETQ in the germline V gene. The junction had 4 bases not matched to a gene; V was cut back by 2 bases and J by 5 bases. Written as DNA, the CDR3 is TGCGCCAGCAGCTTTTCAGGGACAGGGAATGAAAAACTGTTTTTT. Protein sequence: CASSFSGTGNEKLFF.

V gene TRBV30 combines with J gene TRBJ1-1; weak D call: TRBD1 (6 bases). The germline V gene has CDR1 GTSNPN and CDR2 SVGIG (reference sequence). The CDR3 has 13 residues. V was trimmed by 5 bases and J by 4 bases, leaving 14 bases between them. CDR3 sequence: CAWSTIGGTEAFF. The CDR3 DNA reads as TGTGCCTGGTCGACCATAGGGGGCACTGAAGCTTTCTTT. The full variable domain, with the rest looked up from reference TRBV30 and TRBJ1-1, is SQTIHQWPATLVQPVGSPLSLECTVEGTSNPNLYWYRQAAGRGLQLLFYSVGIGQISSEVPQNLSASRPQDRQFILSSKKLLLSDSGFYLCAWSTIGGTEAFFGQGTRLTVV.

The J gene is TRBJ2-1, the V gene TRBV10-3, with a tentative D call TRBD1 (8 bases). The CDR3 covers 17 residues. In germline, CDR1 is ENHRY, CDR2 SYGVKD. Trimming left V 7 bases short and J 4 bases short, with 23 bases between. The CDR3 region has the DNA TGTGCCATCAAGGGGACAGGCACGGGAGGACTATACAATGAGCAGTTCTTC. Translation gives CAIKGTGTGGLYNEQFF.

The V and J genes are TRBV9 and TRBJ2-2; D possibly corresponds to TRBD1 (5 bases). CDR1 is SGDLS and CDR2 is YYNGEE in the germline V gene. The V and J ends lost 4 bases and 5 bases respectively, with 6 bases between them. This CDR3 is built from 12 residues. The CDR3 coding sequence is TGTGCCAGCAGCCCAGGGACCGGGGAGCTGTTTTTT. It is translated as CASSPGTGELFF.

The chain uses TRBV4-2 and TRBJ1-6; the match to TRBD1 covers 10 bases. CDR1 is LGHNA, CDR2 YNFKEQ, per germline. V dropped 3 bases and J dropped 7; count of bases not matched to a gene: 6. The CDR3 length is 16 residues. This CDR3 reads CASSHEPGQGNSPLHF. Written as DNA, the CDR3 is TGTGCCAGCAGCCACGAACCGGGACAGGGGAATTCACCCCTCCACTTT.

This chain connects TRBV29-1 to TRBJ2-3; unclear D gene. Trimming left V 0 bases short and J 1 base short, with 8 bases between. Germline CDR1 is SQVTM and CDR2 is ANQGSEA. This CDR3 has 14 residues. The CDR3 is CSVEDEIRTDTQYF. The CDR3 nucleotides read TGCAGCGTTGAAGATGAGATCCGCACAGATACGCAGTATTTT.

Turning to this clone: Other DNA variants within this sample encode the same CDR3. The chain joins TRBV29-1 to TRBJ1-5, with D tentatively TRBD1 (5 bases). V lost 3 bases and J 2 bases, leaving 8 bases between the germline ends. The CDR3 is made up of 13 amino acids. Germline lookup yields CDR1 SQVTM and CDR2 ANQGSEA. The CDR3 DNA reads as TGCAGCGTTGATTCGGGGGGCAATCAGCCCCAGCATTTT. It encodes CSVDSGGNQPQHF.

The gene calls are TRBV5-4 and TRBJ1-2; no firm D call. The CDR3 is made up of 14 amino acids. V was shortened by 3 bases and J by 2 bases, with 11 bases between the two germline ends. CDR1 and CDR2 from the germline V gene are SGHNT and YYREEE (reference sequence). CDR3 coding DNA: TGTGCCAGCAGCTCCACGGACGGAAACTATGGCTACACCTTC. Its translation: CASSSTDGNYGYTF. Together with reference TRBV5-4 and TRBJ1-2, the CDR3 gives the full variable domain: ETGVTQSPTHLIKTRGQQVTLRCSSQSGHNTVSWYQQALGQGPQFIFQYYREEENGRGNFPPRFSGLQFPNYSSELNVNALELDDSALYLCASSSTDGNYGYTFGSGTRLTVV.

This clone came up once. The V gene is TRBV5-6, the J gene TRBJ1-5, with D possibly TRBD1 on 5 matching bases. The CDR3 runs to 14 residues. The V and J ends lost 0 bases and 4 bases respectively, with 8 bases between them. Germline CDR1 SGHDT, CDR2 YYEEEE. The CDR3: CASSLGGLNQPQHF. The CDR3 DNA sequence: TGTGCCAGCAGCTTGGGGGGCCTAAATCAGCCCCAGCATTTT.

CDR3 in DNA: TGTGCCAGCAGAAACAGGGTCTCGGATGGCTACACCTTC. It encodes CASRNRVSDGYTF. The chain uses TRBV6-5 and TRBJ1-2, with D tentatively TRBD1 (6 bases). CDR1 and CDR2 (germline): MNHEY, SVGAGI. The V end was cut by 6 bases, the J end by 6 bases, with 14 bases between. This CDR3 region has 13 residues.

This clone was observed a handful of times. The V gene is TRBV28, the J gene TRBJ1-5, with 7 bases aligning to TRBD1. The length of the CDR3 is 13 residues. Germline CDR1 and CDR2: MDHEN and SYDVKM. V lost 8 bases, J lost 5 bases, and 6 bases stayed unmatched. The CDR3 is CASGRDRYQPQHF. The CDR3 DNA is TGTGCCAGCGGCCGGGACAGATATCAGCCCCAGCATTTT.

This rearrangement joins TRBV4-1 to TRBJ2-7, with D perhaps being TRBD1 or TRBD2 (5 bases each). Germline assignment: CDR1 MGHRA and CDR2 YSYEKL. The CDR3 has 14 amino acids. V lost 4 bases to trimming and J lost 5 bases, with 15 bases between them. The CDR3 bases are TGCGCCAGCAGCCTCCGGGACGGCCTGCACGAGCAGTACTTC. It specifies CASSLRDGLHEQYF.

The chain couples TRBV30 to TRBJ1-2; no definite D call. Trimming removed 0 bases at V and 4 bases at J, with 15 bases between. The CDR3 has 15 residues. Per germline, CDR1 GTSNPN and CDR2 SVGIG (reference sequence). This CDR3 is CAWSVIWEGSYGYTF. The CDR3 nucleotides are TGTGCCTGGAGTGTCATCTGGGAGGGATCCTATGGCTACACCTTC.

Comment on this clone: Other nucleotide sequences from this sample produce the same CDR3. Written as DNA, the CDR3 is TGCGCCAGCAGCCCGGGGACAGGGAACACTGAAGCTTTCTTT. Protein: CASSPGTGNTEAFF. The rearrangement uses TRBV5-1 and TRBJ1-1; 8 bases are shared with TRBD1. Germline CDR1 and CDR2: SGHRS and YFSETQ. Losses at the gene ends were 4 bases for V and 1 base for J; bases not matched to a gene: 3. This CDR3 is built from 14 residues. Variable domain in full (rest from reference TRBV5-1 and TRBJ1-1): KAGVTQTPRYLIKTRGQQVTLSCSPISGHRSVSWYQQTPGQGLQFLFEYFSETQRNKGNFPGRFSGRQFSNSRSEMNVSTLELGDSALYLCASSPGTGNTEAFFGQGTRLTVV.

The J gene is TRBJ2-5, the V gene TRBV29-1, with TRBD1 matching 9 bases. V gave up 7 bases and J gave up 4 bases; unmatched junction bases: 7. This CDR3 has 13 residues. The V gene's germline CDR1 is SQVTM and CDR2 ANQGSEA. The DNA of the CDR3 is TGCAGCGCAGGGACAGGGAATGGAGAGACCCAGTACTTC. This codes for CSAGTGNGETQYF.

The CDR3 region is CASSLSTGRQNPLHF. The CDR3, as DNA: TGTGCCAGCAGCTTGTCCACCGGGCGTCAGAATCCCCTCCACTTT. The J gene is TRBJ1-6, the V gene TRBV5-5; D is uncertain. V was cut by 1 base and J by 13 bases, with 18 bases left in between. Germline CDR1 SGHKS, CDR2 YYEKEE (reference sequence). The CDR3 is made up of 15 amino acids.

CDR3: CASSYKDRGYEQYF. The DNA of the CDR3 is TGTGCCAGCAGTTACAAGGACAGGGGCTACGAGCAGTACTTC. The V call is TRBV6-6, the J call TRBJ2-7, with 9 bases aligning to TRBD1. V trimming: 2 bases; J trimming: 3 bases; junction bases outside the gene matches: 2. Germline-derived CDR1 and CDR2 are MNHNY and SVGAGI (reference sequence). There are 14 residues in the CDR3.

The chain is built from TRBV6-1 and TRBJ1-6, with a possible D match to TRBD1 (5 bases). The ends were cut back, 5 bases at V and 1 base at J, with 9 bases in the middle. CDR3 length: 15 residues. Germline V lookup: CDR1 MNHNS, CDR2 SASEGT. CDR3 nucleotides: TGTGCCAGCAGTCCGGGACGATCCTATAATTCACCCCTCCACTTT. This sequence encodes CASSPGRSYNSPLHF.

This chain connects TRBV6-1 to TRBJ1-2; possibly TRBD1 for D (6 bases). V gave up 1 base and J gave up 2 bases, with 8 bases separating them. CDR1 is MNHNS and CDR2 is SASEGT in the germline V gene. CDR3 length equals 14 residues. CDR3 protein: CASSEVGGNYGYTF. Here the CDR3 DNA reads TGTGCCAGCAGTGAAGTAGGGGGGAACTATGGCTACACCTTC.

A few counts support this clone. The rearrangement uses TRBV10-3 and TRBJ1-6, with TRBD1 matching over 7 bases. CDR1 and CDR2 from the germline V gene are ENHRY and SYGVKD. V trimming: 4 bases; J trimming: 9 bases; junction bases outside the gene matches: 18. This CDR3 spans 18 amino acids. CDR3 DNA: TGTGCCATCAGTGCTACAAATCCTCAGGGGGGGTTGCCTTCACCCCTCCACTTT. Its translation: CAISATNPQGGLPSPLHF.

The rearrangement uses TRBV4-3 and TRBJ1-5; 10 positions match TRBD1. This CDR3 is 19 amino acids long. The J segment lost 1 base and the V segment lost 0 bases, leaving 9 bases of the junction unmatched. Looked up from germline, CDR1 is LGHNA and CDR2 is YSLEER. The CDR3 DNA reads TGCGCCAGCAGCCAAGATTTGGGAGAGGGACAGGGGAGCAATCAGCCCCAGCATTTT. Its translation is CASSQDLGEGQGSNQPQHF.

This clone has a single count. The rearrangement uses TRBV10-3 and TRBJ2-1; 7 nucleotides align to TRBD1. CDR1 and CDR2 from the germline V gene are ENHRY and SYGVKD. V gave up 6 bases and J gave up 1 base; unmatched junction bases: 9. The length of the CDR3 is 16 residues. CDR3 DNA sequence: TGTGCCATCAGGGGGGAGACAGGGATTTCCTACAATGAGCAGTTCTTC. It codes for CAIRGETGISYNEQFF.

V and J are TRBV10-3 and TRBJ1-1; D might be TRBD1 (5 bases). The CDR3 is 13 residues long. Deletions cut 4 bases from V and 2 bases from J, with 8 bases between. From germline, CDR1 is ENHRY and CDR2 SYGVKD. CDR3 loop: CAISGQGNTEAFF. The DNA for the CDR3 is TGTGCCATCAGTGGGCAGGGCAACACTGAAGCTTTCTTT.

The chain carries TRBV4-3 and TRBJ1-1; tentative D call: TRBD1 (6 bases). V lost 1 base to trimming and J lost 7 bases, with 10 bases between them. The CDR3 covers 13 residues. CDR1 and CDR2 (germline): LGHNA, YSLEER. CDR3 loop: CASSQGVQGEAFF. The CDR3 DNA is TGCGCCAGCAGCCAAGGTGTACAGGGTGAAGCTTTCTTT.

A few counts support this clone. The J gene is TRBJ1-1, the V gene TRBV5-1; TRBD1 matches 8 bases. Germline V CDR1 and CDR2: SGHRS, YFSETQ. Trimming cost V 3 bases and J 5 bases; bases outside gene matches: 6. The CDR3 covers 14 residues. DNA for the CDR3: TGCGCCAGCAGCTCCTCCAGGGGGCAGACTGAAGCTTTCTTT. Amino acids: CASSSSRGQTEAFF.

V and J are TRBV19 and TRBJ2-1; D gene ambiguous. The CDR3 extends over 12 amino acids. The V gene's germline CDR1 is LNHDA and CDR2 SQIVND (reference sequence). Between the trimmed V and J ends, which lost 3 bases and 4 bases, there was a span of 4 bases. The CDR3 protein is CASSMTYNEQFF. The CDR3 bases are TGTGCCAGTAGTATGACGTACAATGAGCAGTTCTTC.